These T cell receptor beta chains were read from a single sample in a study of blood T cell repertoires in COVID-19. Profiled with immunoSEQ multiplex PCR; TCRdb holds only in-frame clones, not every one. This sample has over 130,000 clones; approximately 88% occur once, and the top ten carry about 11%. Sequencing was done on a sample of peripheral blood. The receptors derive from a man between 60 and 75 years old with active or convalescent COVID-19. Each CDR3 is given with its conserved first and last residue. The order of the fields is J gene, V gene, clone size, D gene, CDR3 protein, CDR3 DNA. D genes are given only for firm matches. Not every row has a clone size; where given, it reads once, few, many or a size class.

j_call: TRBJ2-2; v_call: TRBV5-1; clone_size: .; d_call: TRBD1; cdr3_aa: CASSFDRAETGELFF; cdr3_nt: TGCGCCAGCAGCTTCGACAGGGCAGAGACCGGGGAGCTGTTTTTT
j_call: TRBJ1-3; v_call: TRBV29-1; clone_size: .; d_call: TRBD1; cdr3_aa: CSVRQGAQTGNTIYF; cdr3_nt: TGCAGCGTCAGACAGGGGGCGCAGACTGGAAACACCATATATTTT
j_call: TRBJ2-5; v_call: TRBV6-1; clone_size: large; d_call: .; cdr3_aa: CASSEETGMRETQYF; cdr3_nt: TGTGCCAGCAGTGAAGAAACAGGGATGAGAGAGACCCAGTACTTC
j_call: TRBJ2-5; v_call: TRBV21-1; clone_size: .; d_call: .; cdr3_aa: CASSNFPGQGEETQYF; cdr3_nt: TGTGCCAGCAGCAATTTTCCGGGACAGGGGGAAGAGACCCAGTACTTC
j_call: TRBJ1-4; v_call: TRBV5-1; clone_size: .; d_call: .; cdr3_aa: CASSLGGSGATNEKLFF; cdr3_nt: TGCGCCAGCAGCTTGGGCGGCAGCGGTGCAACTAATGAAAAACTGTTTTTT
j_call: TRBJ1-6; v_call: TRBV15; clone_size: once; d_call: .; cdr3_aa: CATSRAQGDNSPLHF; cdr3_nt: TGTGCCACCAGCAGGGCACAGGGAGATAATTCACCCCTCCACTTT
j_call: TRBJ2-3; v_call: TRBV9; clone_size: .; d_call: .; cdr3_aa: CASSVSQVRATDTQYF; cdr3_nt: TGTGCCAGCAGCGTAAGTCAGGTGCGGGCCACAGATACGCAGTATTTT
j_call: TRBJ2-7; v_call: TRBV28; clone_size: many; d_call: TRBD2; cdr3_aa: CASIPGAGGYSYEQYF; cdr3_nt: TGTGCCAGCATTCCTGGGGCGGGAGGGTATTCCTACGAGCAGTACTTC
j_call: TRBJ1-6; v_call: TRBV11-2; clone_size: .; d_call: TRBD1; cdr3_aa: CASSLSIPGQNSPLHF; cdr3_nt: TGTGCCAGCAGCTTGTCTATTCCGGGACAGAATTCACCCCTCCACTTT
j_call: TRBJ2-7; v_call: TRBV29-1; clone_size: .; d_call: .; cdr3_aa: CSGLWGRGHEQYF; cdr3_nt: TGCAGCGGGCTCTGGGGCAGGGGCCACGAGCAGTACTTC
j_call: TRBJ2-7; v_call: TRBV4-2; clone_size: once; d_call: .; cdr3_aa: CASSQDRTKYEQHF; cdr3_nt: TGTGCCAGCAGCCAAGATAGGACAAAATACGAGCAGCACTTC
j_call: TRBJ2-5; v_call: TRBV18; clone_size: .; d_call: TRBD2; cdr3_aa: CASSPFTSGQETQYF; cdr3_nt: TGTGCCAGCTCACCCTTCACTAGCGGCCAAGAGACCCAGTACTTC
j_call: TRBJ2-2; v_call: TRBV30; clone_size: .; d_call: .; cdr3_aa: CAWSSLLNTGELFF; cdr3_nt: TGTGCCTGGAGTTCACTACTCAACACCGGGGAGCTGTTTTTT
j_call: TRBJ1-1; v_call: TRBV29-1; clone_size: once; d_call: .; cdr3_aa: CSVAVGARNTEAFF; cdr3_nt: TGCAGCGTTGCTGTGGGGGCCAGGAACACTGAAGCTTTCTTT
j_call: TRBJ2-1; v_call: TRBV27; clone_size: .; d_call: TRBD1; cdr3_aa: CASSPRTGLDEQFF; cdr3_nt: TGTGCCAGCAGTCCCCGGACAGGGTTAGATGAGCAGTTCTTC
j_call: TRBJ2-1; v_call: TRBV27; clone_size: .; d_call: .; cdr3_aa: CASTTDRSSYNEQFF; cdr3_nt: TGTGCCAGCACCACCGACCGGAGCTCCTACAATGAGCAGTTCTTC
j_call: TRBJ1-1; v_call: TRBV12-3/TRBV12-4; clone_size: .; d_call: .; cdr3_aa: CASSPGYTEAFF; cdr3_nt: TGTGCCAGCAGCCCCGGGTACACTGAAGCTTTCTTT
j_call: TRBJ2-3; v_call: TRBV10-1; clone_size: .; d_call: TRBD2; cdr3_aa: CASRTGTRRDTQYF; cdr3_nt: TGCGCCAGCAGAACCGGGACTAGGCGGGATACGCAGTATTTT
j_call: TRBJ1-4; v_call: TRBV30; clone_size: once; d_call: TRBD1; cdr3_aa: CACQGQGVVKLFF; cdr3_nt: TGTGCCTGCCAAGGACAGGGAGTCGTAAAACTGTTTTTT
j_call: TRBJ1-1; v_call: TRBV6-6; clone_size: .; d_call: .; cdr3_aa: CASSLGGDNTEAFF; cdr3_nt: TGTGCCAGCAGTTTGGGGGGGGATAACACTGAAGCTTTCTTT
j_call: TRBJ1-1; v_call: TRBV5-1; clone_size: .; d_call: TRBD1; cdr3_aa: CASSLARTGGGYTEAFF; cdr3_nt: TGCGCCAGCAGCTTGGCCAGAACAGGGGGCGGATACACTGAAGCTTTCTTT
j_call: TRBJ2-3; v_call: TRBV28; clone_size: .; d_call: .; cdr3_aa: CASSLSVQGQYF; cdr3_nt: TGTGCCAGCAGCCTGTCCGTCCAGGGGCAGTATTTT
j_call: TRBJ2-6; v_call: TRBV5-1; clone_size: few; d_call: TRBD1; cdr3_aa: CASSPGQEAGANVLTF; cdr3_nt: TGCGCCAGCAGCCCTGGACAGGAAGCTGGGGCCAACGTCCTGACTTTC
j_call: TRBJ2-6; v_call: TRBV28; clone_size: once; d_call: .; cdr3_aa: CASSRGSSGANVLTF; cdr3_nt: TGTGCCAGCAGCCGAGGGAGCTCTGGGGCCAACGTCCTGACTTTC
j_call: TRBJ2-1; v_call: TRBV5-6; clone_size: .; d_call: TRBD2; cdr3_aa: CASTPGGLADNEQFF; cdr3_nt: TGTGCCAGCACCCCAGGGGGACTAGCGGACAATGAGCAGTTCTTC
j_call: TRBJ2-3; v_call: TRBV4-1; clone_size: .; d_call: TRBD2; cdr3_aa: CASSQDTGRATDTQYF; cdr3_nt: TGCGCCAGCAGCCAAGATACCGGGAGGGCGACAGATACGCAGTATTTT
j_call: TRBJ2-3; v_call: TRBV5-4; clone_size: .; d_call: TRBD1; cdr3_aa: CASSSRTGGIDTQYF; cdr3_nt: TGTGCCAGCAGCTCCCGGACAGGGGGCATAGATACGCAGTATTTT
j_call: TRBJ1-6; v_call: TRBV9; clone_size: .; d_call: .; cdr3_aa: CASSVQGSDSPLHF; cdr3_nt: TGTGCCAGCAGCGTACAGGGCAGTGATTCACCCCTCCACTTT
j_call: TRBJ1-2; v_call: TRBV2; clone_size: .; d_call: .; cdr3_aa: CASGYADGYTF; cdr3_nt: TGTGCCAGCGGTTATGCGGATGGCTACACCTTC
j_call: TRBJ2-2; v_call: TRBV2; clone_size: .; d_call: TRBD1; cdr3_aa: CASTDRGNTGELFF; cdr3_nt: TGTGCCAGCACTGACAGGGGGAACACCGGGGAGCTGTTTTTT
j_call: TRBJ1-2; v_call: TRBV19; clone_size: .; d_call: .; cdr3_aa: CASRALEGGYGYTF; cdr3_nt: TGTGCCAGTAGGGCCCTTGAAGGCGGCTATGGCTACACCTTC
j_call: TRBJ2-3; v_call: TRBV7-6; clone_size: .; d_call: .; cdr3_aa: CASSSTETLADTQYF; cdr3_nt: TGTGCCAGCAGCTCGACAGAGACCTTGGCAGATACGCAGTATTTT
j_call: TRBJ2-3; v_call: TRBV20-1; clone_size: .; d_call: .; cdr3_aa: CSASWGADTQYF; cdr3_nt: TGCAGTGCTAGTTGGGGCGCAGATACGCAGTATTTT
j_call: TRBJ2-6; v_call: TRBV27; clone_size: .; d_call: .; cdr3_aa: CATSPSGANVLTF; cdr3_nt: TGTGCCACCAGTCCCAGTGGGGCCAACGTCCTGACTTTC
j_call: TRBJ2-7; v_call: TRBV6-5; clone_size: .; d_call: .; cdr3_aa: CASSPFSSNEQYF; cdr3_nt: TGTGCCAGCAGTCCCTTTTCGAGTAACGAGCAGTACTTC
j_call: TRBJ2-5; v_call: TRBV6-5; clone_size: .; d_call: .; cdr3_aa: CASSYGGGGGTQYF; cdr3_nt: TGTGCCAGCAGTTACGGAGGGGGGGGCGGGACCCAGTACTTC